Each of the 17 T cell receptor beta chains below was sequenced from the same sample in a study of PD-L1 blockade in urothelial cancer. Time point described: peripheral blood 6 weeks after treatment start. Sequencing used immunoSEQ multiplex PCR; TCRdb keeps in-frame clones, though not all of them. This sample carries around 110,000 clones, more than 85% of them seen once, and the ten largest clones take more than 1.5%. Sequenced here: PBMCs, sampled around atezolizumab (anti-PD-L1) treatment. These receptors all come from a man aged 60 to 69 with urothelial cancer.

This chain joins TRBV7-2 and TRBJ2-4; tentatively, D is TRBD1 (6 bases). This CDR3 has 14 residues. Germline-derived CDR1 and CDR2 are SGHTA and FQGNSA. V was pared by 5 bases and J by 8 bases, with 16 bases between. The CDR3 spells CASSLHRAPDIQYF. Written as DNA, the CDR3 is TGTGCCAGCAGCCTTCACAGGGCTCCGGACATTCAGTACTTC.

About this clone: Relative to the germline gene, one junction end is altered; a read error may explain this. The chain carries TRBV19 and TRBJ2-1, with 10 nucleotides matching TRBD2. Germline V gene lookup returns CDR1 LNHDA and CDR2 SQIVND (reference sequence). The CDR3 is 13 amino acids. The CDR3 spells CASTFGSGRASVF. DNA of the CDR3: TGTGCCAGTACCTTCGGGAGCGGGAGGGCCTCGGTCTTC.

The V and J genes are TRBV29-1 and TRBJ2-4; TRBD1 matches 9 bases. Looked up from germline, CDR1 is SQVTM and CDR2 is ANQGSEA. The junction had 5 bases not matched to a gene; V was cut back by 8 bases and J by 6 bases. The CDR3 is made up of 12 amino acids. The CDR3 is CSTKTGGNIQYF. CDR3 DNA: TGCAGCACCAAGACAGGGGGAAACATTCAGTACTTC. Full variable domain (missing parts from reference TRBV29-1 and TRBJ2-4): SAVISQKPSRDICQRGTSLTIQCQVDSQVTMMFWYRQQPGQSLTLIATANQGSEATYESGFVIDKFPISRPNLTFSTLTVSNMSPEDSSIYLCSTKTGGNIQYFGAGTRLSVL.

The chain joins TRBV6-4 to TRBJ1-2; a weak D match, TRBD1 (5 bases). The CDR3 has 13 amino acids. V dropped 2 bases and J dropped 2 bases, with 6 bases sitting between them. Per the germline V gene, CDR1 is MRHNA and CDR2 is SNTAGT. The CDR3 is CASSDDSNYGYTF. Written as DNA, the CDR3 is TGTGCCAGCAGTGACGACAGCAACTATGGCTACACCTTC.

Only one count was recorded for this clone. The chain uses TRBV5-4 and TRBJ1-2; D possibly corresponds to TRBD1 (5 bases). CDR1 and CDR2 from the germline V gene are SGHNT and YYREEE (reference sequence). This CDR3 has 13 residues. V lost 3 bases, J lost 1 base, and 7 bases lay in between. The CDR3 protein is CASSSDSNYGYTF. DNA of the CDR3: TGTGCCAGCAGCTCCGACAGTAACTATGGCTACACCTTC.

The table lists this clone with a count of one. The V and J genes are TRBV5-1 and TRBJ2-1, with D perhaps matching TRBD2 (5 bases). The CDR3 runs 15 residues. Germline V CDR1 and CDR2: SGHRS, YFSETQ. Trimming removed 0 bases at V and 5 bases at J, with 12 bases between. The CDR3 is CASSLAGSTHNEQFF. The DNA for the CDR3 is TGCGCCAGCAGCTTGGCGGGAAGCACACACAATGAGCAGTTCTTC.

This chain connects TRBV28 to TRBJ1-5; TRBD1 matches at 12 bases. This CDR3 comprises 17 residues. J gave up 7 bases and V 6 bases, and 13 bases lay outside the gene matches. Germline CDR1 and CDR2: MDHEN and SYDVKM. The CDR3 is CASRPNPGQGATQPQHF. DNA for the CDR3: TGTGCCAGCAGACCGAACCCGGGACAGGGGGCCACCCAGCCCCAGCATTTT.

The chain combines TRBV11-2 with TRBJ2-3; 14 bases line up with TRBD2. Germline values: CDR1 SGHAT, CDR2 FQNNGV. This CDR3 has 17 amino acids. The junction had 7 bases not matched to a gene; V was cut back by 2 bases and J by 6 bases. This chain's CDR3 is CASSLFRLAGGKDTQYF. Here the CDR3 DNA reads TGTGCCAGCAGCTTATTCAGACTAGCGGGGGGGAAGGATACGCAGTATTTT.

The chain links TRBV19 to TRBJ2-1, with D perhaps matching TRBD1 (6 bases). V dropped 5 bases and J dropped 6 bases, with 11 bases sitting between them. The germline gives CDR1 LNHDA, CDR2 SQIVND (reference sequence). The CDR3 extends over 13 amino acids. This CDR3 is CASSLRDTNEQFF. The CDR3 nucleotides are TGTGCCAGTAGTCTCCGGGACACCAATGAGCAGTTCTTC.

This clone has more than one count but fewer than ten. The genes are TRBV18 and TRBJ2-7; 12 nucleotides match TRBD2. V lost 8 bases, J lost 6 bases, and 2 bases stayed unmatched. Germline V gene data show CDR1 as KGHSH and CDR2 as LQKENI. This CDR3 spans 12 amino acids. The CDR3 nucleotides read TGTGCCAGCCAGACTAGCGGGAGCGAGCAGTACTTC. The encoded protein is CASQTSGSEQYF.

This clone was seen more than once but under ten times. The chain is built from TRBV20-1 and TRBJ2-5; TRBD1 is a possible D gene (5 bases). The germline V gene has CDR1 DFQATT and CDR2 SNEGSKA (reference sequence). The CDR3 loop spans 11 amino acids. Between the trimmed V and J ends, which lost 8 bases and 0 bases, there was a span of 7 bases. The CDR3 region is CSMDNQETQYF. Here the CDR3 DNA reads TGCAGTATGGACAACCAAGAGACCCAGTACTTC.

This clone was counted between two and nine times. The J gene is TRBJ1-2, the V gene TRBV2; D remains ambiguous. CDR1 is SNHLY and CDR2 is FYNNEI in the germline V gene. This CDR3 is 15 amino acids long. V lost 7 bases and J lost 1, with 16 bases in between. CDR3 in DNA: TGTGCCAGCACCCCCTTGACAAGAGATAACTATGGCTACACCTTC. Amino acids: CASTPLTRDNYGYTF.

The rearrangement uses TRBV7-8 and TRBJ1-4, with unresolved D. In germline, CDR1 is SGHVS, CDR2 FQNEAQ. The V and J ends lost 5 bases and 8 bases respectively, with 9 bases between them. The CDR3 sequence is 12 residues long. The DNA of the CDR3 is TGTGCCAGCAGCCCGGAGGGCGAAAAACTGTTTTTT. Translating gives CASSPEGEKLFF.

V gene TRBV6-7 combines with J gene TRBJ2-7; D is perhaps TRBD1 (6 bases). TRBV6-7 is identified as an open reading frame with a role that is uncertain. V shed 7 bases and J shed 5 bases, with 15 bases lying between them. The CDR3 contains 13 residues. The CDR3 DNA sequence: TGTGCCAGCATTCCAGGGGTACAGGACGAGCAGTACTTC. Its protein product is CASIPGVQDEQYF.

V usage is TRBV28 and J usage is TRBJ2-7; D may be TRBD1 (5 bases). The CDR3 is made up of 13 amino acids. Germline CDR1 and CDR2: MDHEN and SYDVKM. V lost 3 bases and J lost 2, with 8 bases in between. CDR3 residues: CASSLQGPYEQYF. For the CDR3, the DNA is TGTGCCAGCAGTTTGCAGGGCCCCTACGAGCAGTACTTC.

In this sample, this clone turned up a few times. The chain recombines TRBV6-5 with TRBJ1-6; D uncertain. Germline lookup yields CDR1 MNHEY and CDR2 SVGAGI. V dropped 6 bases and J dropped 1 base, with 7 bases sitting between them. CDR3 size: 14 residues. CDR3 sequence: CASRARSYNSPLHF. The CDR3 DNA follows: TGTGCCAGCAGGGCGCGGTCCTATAATTCACCCCTCCACTTT.

In this sample, this clone turned up once. V and J are TRBV7-9 and TRBJ2-4; TRBD2 matches at 10 bases. Germline assignment: CDR1 SEHNR and CDR2 FQNEAQ (reference sequence). The J segment lost 6 bases and the V segment lost 5 bases, leaving 13 bases of the junction unmatched. The CDR3 is 17 amino acids. This CDR3 reads CASSPLRSSGSGNIQYF. The CDR3 region has the DNA TGTGCCAGCAGCCCCCTCCGGTCTAGCGGGAGTGGAAACATTCAGTACTTC.